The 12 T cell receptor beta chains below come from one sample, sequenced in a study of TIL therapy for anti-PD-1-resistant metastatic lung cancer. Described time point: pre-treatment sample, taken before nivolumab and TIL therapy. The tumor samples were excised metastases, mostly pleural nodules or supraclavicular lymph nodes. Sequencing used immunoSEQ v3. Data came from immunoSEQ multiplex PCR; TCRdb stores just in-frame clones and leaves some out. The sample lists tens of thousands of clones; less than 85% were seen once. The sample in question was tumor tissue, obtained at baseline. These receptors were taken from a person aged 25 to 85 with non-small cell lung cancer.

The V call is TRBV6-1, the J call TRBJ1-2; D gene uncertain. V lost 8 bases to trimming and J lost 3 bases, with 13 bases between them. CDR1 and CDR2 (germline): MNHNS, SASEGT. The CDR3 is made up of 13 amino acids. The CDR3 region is CASERLADYGYTF. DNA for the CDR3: TGTGCCAGCGAAAGGTTGGCAGACTATGGCTACACCTTC.

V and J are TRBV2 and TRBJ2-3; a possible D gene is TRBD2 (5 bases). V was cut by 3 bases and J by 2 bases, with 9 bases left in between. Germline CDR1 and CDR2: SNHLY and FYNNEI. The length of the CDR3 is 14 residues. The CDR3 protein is CASSDVGDTDTQYF. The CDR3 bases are TGTGCCAGCAGTGATGTCGGGGACACAGATACGCAGTATTTT.

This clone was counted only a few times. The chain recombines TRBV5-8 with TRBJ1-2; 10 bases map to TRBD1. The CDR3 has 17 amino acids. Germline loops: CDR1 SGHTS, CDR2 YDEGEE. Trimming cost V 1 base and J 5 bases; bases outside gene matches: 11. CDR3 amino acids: CASSLSGQGIFWYGYTF. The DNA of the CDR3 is TGTGCCAGCAGCTTGTCGGGACAGGGGATCTTTTGGTATGGCTACACCTTC.

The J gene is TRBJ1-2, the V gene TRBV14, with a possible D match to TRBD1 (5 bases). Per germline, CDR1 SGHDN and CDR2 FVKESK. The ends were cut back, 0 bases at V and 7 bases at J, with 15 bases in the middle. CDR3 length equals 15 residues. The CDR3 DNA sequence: TGTGCCAGCAGCCAAGATAGGGGAGGCGGCGGTGGCTACACCTTC. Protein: CASSQDRGGGGGYTF.

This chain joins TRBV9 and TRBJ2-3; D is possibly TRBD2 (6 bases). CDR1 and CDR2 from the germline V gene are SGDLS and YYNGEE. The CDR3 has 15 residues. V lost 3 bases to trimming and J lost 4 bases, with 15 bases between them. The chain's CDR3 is CASSENIAAPDTQYF. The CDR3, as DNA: TGTGCCAGCAGCGAGAATATAGCGGCGCCAGATACGCAGTATTTT.

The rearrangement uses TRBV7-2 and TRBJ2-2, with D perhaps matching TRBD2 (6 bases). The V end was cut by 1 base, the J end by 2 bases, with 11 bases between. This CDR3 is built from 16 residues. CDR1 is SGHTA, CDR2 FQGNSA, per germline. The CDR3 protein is CASSLGLGLNTGELFF. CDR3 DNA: TGTGCCAGCAGCTTAGGCTTGGGACTCAACACCGGGGAGCTGTTTTTT.

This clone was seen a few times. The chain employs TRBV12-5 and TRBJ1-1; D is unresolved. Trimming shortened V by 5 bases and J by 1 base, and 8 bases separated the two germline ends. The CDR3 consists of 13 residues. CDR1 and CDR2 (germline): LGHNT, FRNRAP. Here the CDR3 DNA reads TGTGCTAGTGGTACCGACGGGAACACTGAAGCTTTCTTT. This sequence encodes CASGTDGNTEAFF.

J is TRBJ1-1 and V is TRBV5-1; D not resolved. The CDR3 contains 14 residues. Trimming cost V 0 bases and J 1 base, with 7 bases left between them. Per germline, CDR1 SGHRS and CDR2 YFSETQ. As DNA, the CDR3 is TGCGCCAGCAGCTTGGACCGGCCGAACACTGAAGCTTTCTTT. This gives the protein CASSLDRPNTEAFF.

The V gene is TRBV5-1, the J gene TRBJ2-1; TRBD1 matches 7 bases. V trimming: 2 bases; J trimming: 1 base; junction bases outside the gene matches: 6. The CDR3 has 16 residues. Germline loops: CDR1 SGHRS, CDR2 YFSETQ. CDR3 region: CASSLDREISYNEQFF. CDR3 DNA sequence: TGCGCCAGCAGCTTAGACAGGGAAATATCCTACAATGAGCAGTTCTTC.

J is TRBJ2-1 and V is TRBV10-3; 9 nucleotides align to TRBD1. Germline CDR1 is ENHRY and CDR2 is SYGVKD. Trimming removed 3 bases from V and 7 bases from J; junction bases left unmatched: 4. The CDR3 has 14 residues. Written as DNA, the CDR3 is TGTGCCATCAGTGATTCGACAGGGGGGAATGAGCAGTTCTTC. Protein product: CAISDSTGGNEQFF.

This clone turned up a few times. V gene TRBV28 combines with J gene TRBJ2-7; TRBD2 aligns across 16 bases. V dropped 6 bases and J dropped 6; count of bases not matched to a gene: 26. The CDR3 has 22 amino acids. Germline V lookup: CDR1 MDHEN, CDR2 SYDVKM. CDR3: CASSPRWADGTSGRVDRCEQYF. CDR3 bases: TGTGCCAGCAGCCCGCGGTGGGCCGACGGGACTAGCGGGAGGGTCGATAGGTGCGAGCAGTACTTC.

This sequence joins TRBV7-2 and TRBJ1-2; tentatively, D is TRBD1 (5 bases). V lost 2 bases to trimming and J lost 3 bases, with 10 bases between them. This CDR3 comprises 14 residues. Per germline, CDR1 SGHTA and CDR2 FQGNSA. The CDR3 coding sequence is TGTGCCAGCAGCTTACTATGGGGGGACTATGGCTACACCTTC. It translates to CASSLLWGDYGYTF. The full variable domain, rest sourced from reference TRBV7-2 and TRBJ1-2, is GAGVSQSPSNKVTEKGKDVELRCDPISGHTALYWYRQSLGQGLEFLIYFQGNSAPDKSGLPSDRFSAERTGGSVSTLTIQRTQQEDSAVYLCASSLLWGDYGYTFGSGTRLTVV.